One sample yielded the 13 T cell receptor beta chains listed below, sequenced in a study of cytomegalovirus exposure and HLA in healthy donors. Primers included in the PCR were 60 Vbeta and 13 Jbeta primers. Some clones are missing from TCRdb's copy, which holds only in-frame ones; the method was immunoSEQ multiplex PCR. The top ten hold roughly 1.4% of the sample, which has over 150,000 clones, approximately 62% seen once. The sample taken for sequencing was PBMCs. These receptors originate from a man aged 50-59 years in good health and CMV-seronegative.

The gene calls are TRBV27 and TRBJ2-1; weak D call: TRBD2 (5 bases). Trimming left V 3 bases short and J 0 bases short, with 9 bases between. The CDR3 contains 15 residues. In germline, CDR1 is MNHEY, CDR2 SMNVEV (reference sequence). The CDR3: CASSFGVRSYNEQFF. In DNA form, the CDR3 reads TGTGCCAGCAGTTTCGGGGTTCGCTCCTACAATGAGCAGTTCTTC.

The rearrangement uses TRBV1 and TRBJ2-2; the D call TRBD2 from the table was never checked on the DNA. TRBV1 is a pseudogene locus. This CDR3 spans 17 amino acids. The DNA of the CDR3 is TGCACCAGCAGCCAAACTAGCGGGGGACCGAACACCGGGGAGCTGTTTTTT. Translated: CTSSQTSGGPNTGELFF.

In DNA, the CDR3 is TGTGCCAGCAGTGACAACGGGCCCCAGCATTTT. The encoded protein is CASSDNGPQHF. V and J are TRBV2 and TRBJ1-5; D is unclear. CDR3 length: 11 amino acids. V lost 3 bases and J lost 9, with 6 bases in between. Germline CDR1 is SNHLY and CDR2 is FYNNEI.

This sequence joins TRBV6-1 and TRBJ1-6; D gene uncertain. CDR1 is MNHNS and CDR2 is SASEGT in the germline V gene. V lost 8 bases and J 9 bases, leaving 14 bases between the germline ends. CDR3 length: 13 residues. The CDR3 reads CASSPLEVSPLHF. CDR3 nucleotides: TGTGCCAGCTCCCCCCTTGAGGTTTCACCCCTCCACTTT.

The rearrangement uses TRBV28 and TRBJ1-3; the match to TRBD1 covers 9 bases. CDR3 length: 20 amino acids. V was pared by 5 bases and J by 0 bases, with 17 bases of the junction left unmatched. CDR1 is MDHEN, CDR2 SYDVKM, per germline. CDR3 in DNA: TGTGCCAGCAGTATCTCTCCGGGACAGGGTGGGACCTACTCTGGAAACACCATATATTTT. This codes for CASSISPGQGGTYSGNTIYF.

The CDR3 DNA reads TGTGCCAGCAGCCTCCTAACAGGGGCGAACACTGAAGCTTTCTTT. It translates to CASSLLTGANTEAFF. The chain is built from TRBV7-9 and TRBJ1-1; TRBD1 agrees at 7 bases. The CDR3 is made up of 15 amino acids. From germline, CDR1 is SEHNR and CDR2 FQNEAQ (reference sequence). Losses at the gene ends were 5 bases for V and 1 base for J; bases not matched to a gene: 7.

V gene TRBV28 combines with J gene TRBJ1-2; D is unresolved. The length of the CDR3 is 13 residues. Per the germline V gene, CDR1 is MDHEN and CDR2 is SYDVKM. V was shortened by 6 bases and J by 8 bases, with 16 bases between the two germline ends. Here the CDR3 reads CASSIRLTGGYTF. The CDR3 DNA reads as TGTGCCAGCAGCATTCGTCTGACGGGAGGCTACACCTTC.

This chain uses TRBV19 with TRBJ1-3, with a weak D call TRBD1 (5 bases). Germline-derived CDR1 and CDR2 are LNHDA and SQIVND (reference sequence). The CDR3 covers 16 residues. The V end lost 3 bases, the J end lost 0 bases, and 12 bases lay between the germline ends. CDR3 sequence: CASSIPTGYSGNTIYF. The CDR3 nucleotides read TGTGCCAGTAGTATCCCTACAGGTTACTCTGGAAACACCATATATTTT.

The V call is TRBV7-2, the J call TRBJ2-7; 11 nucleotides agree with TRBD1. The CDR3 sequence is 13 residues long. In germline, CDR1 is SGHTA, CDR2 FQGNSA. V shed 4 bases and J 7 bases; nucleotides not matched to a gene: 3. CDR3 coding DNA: TGTGCCAGCAGCTGGGACAGGGGGGGTGAGCAGTACTTC. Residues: CASSWDRGGEQYF. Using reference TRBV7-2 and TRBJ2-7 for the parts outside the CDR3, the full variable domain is GAGVSQSPSNKVTEKGKDVELRCDPISGHTALYWYRQSLGQGLEFLIYFQGNSAPDKSGLPSDRFSAERTGGSVSTLTIQRTQQEDSAVYLCASSWDRGGEQYFGPGTRLTVT.

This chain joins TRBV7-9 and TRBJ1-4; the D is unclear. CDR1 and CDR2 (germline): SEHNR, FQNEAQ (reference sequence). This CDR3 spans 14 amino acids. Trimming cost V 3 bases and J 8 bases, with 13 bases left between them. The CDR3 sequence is CASSLGINEEKLFF. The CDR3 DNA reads TGTGCCAGCAGCTTGGGCATCAATGAGGAAAAACTGTTTTTT.

CDR3 nucleotide sequence: TGTGCCAGCAGTTACATAGCGGGGGAGAGCTACGAGCAGTACTTC. Translating it yields CASSYIAGESYEQYF. The J gene is TRBJ2-7, the V gene TRBV6-5; 9 bases are a match to TRBD2. The V gene's germline CDR1 is MNHEY and CDR2 SVGAGI. V dropped 2 bases and J dropped 3; count of bases not matched to a gene: 5. The CDR3 runs 15 residues.

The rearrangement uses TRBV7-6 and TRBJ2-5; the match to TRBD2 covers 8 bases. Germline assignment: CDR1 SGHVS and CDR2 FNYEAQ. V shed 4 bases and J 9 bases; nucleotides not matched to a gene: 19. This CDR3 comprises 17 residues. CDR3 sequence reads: CASSSSPLGAAGGAQYF. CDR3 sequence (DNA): TGTGCCAGCAGCTCCTCCCCATTAGGTGCCGCCGGGGGGGCCCAGTACTTC.

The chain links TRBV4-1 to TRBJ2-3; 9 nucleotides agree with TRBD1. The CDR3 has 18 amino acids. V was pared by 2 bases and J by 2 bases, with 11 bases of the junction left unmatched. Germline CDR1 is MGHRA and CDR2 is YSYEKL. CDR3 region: CASSQRDFRDRATDTQYF. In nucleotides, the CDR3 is TGCGCCAGCAGCCAAAGGGATTTCCGGGACAGGGCCACAGATACGCAGTATTTT.